Sequencing of this TCR beta chain was carried out in a study of a mutant IDH1 vaccine in newly diagnosed glioma. Study at large: Scheduled for weeks 1, 3, 5, 7, 11, 15, 19 and 23, eight vaccinations were given to patients.

General study findings and limits: Pseudoprogression seemed unrelated to changes in top peripheral T cell clonotypes. Induction of immune responses by the vaccine occurred in about 95% of patients.

Only in-frame clones appear in the TCRdb table, and some are missing; sequencing was by immunoSEQ multiplex PCR. The sample lists around 39,000 clones; around 84% were seen once. As to time point: week 23, last vaccination. Doses consisted of 300 ug of mutant IDH1 20-mer peptide each, paired with topical imiquimod. The trim removed 5 bases at V and 2 bases at J, leaving 8 bases unmatched. Germline values: CDR1 SGHTA, CDR2 FQGNSA. There are 16 residues in the CDR3. Turning to this clone: Its target is not known.

The source material was PBMCs, sampled from a glioma patient whose treatment included an IDH1 peptide vaccine. This TCR was recovered from a woman under 30 with glioma. Some clones in this sample may be carry-over from other donors' samples. V and J are TRBV7-2 and TRBJ1-4; 7 nucleotides line up with TRBD1. Written as DNA, the CDR3 is TGTGCCAGCAGCCCTCGACAGGGAGTCACTAATGAAAAACTGTTTTTT. It translates to CASSPRQGVTNEKLFF.